This TCR beta chain was observed in a study of blood T cell repertoires in COVID-19. Study summary: The United States, Italy and Spain were the sources of the acute and convalescent COVID-19 samples. The cDNA or gDNA used as material had been derived from T cells, B-cell-depleted T cells, or PBMCs.

This clone appeared once. TCRdb keeps only in-frame clones here, not all; method: immunoSEQ multiplex PCR. Of around 40,000 clones listed, about 89% were seen once; the top ten hold 6.2%. V lost 1 base to trimming and J lost 6 bases, with 7 bases between them. CDR1 is SEHNR, CDR2 FQNEAQ, per germline (reference sequence). The CDR3 has 12 residues. Material for sequencing was peripheral blood. The chain links TRBV7-9 to TRBJ2-7; no firm D call. This clonotype was obtained from a human donor in a cohort sampled during active COVID-19. The CDR3 protein is CASSLGRGEQYF. DNA of the CDR3: TGTGCCAGCAGCTTAGGGCGCGGCGAGCAGTACTTC. The full variable domain, rest sourced from reference TRBV7-9 and TRBJ2-7, is DTGVSQNPRHKITKRGQNVTFRCDPISEHNRLYWYRQTLGQGPEFLTYFQNEAQLEKSRLLSDRFSAERPKGSFSTLEIQRTEQGDSAMYLCASSLGRGEQYFGPGTRLTVT.